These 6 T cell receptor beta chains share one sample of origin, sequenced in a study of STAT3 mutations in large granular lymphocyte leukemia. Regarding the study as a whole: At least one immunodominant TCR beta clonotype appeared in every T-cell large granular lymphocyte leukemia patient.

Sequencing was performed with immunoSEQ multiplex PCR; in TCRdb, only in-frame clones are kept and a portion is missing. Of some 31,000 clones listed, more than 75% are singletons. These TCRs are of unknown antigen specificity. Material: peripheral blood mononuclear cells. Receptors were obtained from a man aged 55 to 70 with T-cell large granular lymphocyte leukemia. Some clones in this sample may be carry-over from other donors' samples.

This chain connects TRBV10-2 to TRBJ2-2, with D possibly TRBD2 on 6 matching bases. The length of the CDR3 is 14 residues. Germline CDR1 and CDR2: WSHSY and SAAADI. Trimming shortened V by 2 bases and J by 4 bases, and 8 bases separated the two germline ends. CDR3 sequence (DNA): TGCGCCAGCAGTGAGGCGGGAAGCACCGGGGAGCTGTTTTTT. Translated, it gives CASSEAGSTGELFF.

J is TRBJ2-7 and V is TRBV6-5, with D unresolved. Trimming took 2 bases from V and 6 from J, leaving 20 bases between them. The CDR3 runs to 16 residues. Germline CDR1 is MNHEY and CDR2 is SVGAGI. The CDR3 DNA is TGTGCCAGCAGTTACGGGCGAAACCCCGACGTTAGCGAGCAGTACTTC. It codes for CASSYGRNPDVSEQYF.

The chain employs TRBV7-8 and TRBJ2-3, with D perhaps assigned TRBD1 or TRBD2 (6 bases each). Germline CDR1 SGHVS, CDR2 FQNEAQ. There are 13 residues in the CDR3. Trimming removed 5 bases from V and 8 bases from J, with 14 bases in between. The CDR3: CASSQIGGGTQYF. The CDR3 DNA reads TGTGCCAGCAGCCAGATAGGGGGAGGTACGCAGTATTTT.

CDR3: CASSLGRDYGYTF. For the CDR3, the DNA is TGTGCCAGCAGCTTAGGCCGCGACTATGGCTACACCTTC. This chain links TRBV7-2 with TRBJ1-2, with D hard to call. V dropped 1 base and J dropped 3 bases, with 6 bases sitting between them. Germline loops: CDR1 SGHTA, CDR2 FQGNSA. The CDR3 contains 13 residues.

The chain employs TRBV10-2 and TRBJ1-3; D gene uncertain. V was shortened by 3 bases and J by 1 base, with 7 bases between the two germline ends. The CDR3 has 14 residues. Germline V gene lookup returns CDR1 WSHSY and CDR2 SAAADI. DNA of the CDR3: TGCGCCAGCAGTGATCGGGTGTCTGGAAACACCATATATTTT. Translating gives CASSDRVSGNTIYF.

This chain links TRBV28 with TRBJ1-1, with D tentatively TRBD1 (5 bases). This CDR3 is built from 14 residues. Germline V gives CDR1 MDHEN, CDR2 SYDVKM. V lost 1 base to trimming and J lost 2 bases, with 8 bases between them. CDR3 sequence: CASSLSGFNTEAFF. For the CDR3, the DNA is TGTGCCAGCAGTTTATCAGGGTTCAACACTGAAGCTTTCTTT.